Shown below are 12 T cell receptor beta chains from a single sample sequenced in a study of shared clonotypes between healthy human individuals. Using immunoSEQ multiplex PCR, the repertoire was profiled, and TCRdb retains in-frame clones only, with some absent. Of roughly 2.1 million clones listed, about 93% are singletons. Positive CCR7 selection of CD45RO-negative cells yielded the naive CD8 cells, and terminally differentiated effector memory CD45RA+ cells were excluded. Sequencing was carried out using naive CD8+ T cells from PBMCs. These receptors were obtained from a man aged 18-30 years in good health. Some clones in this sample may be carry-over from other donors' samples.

The CDR3 sequence: CSALGGAAEQFF. Written as DNA, the CDR3 is TGCAGCGCCCTCGGGGGGGCGGCTGAGCAGTTCTTC. This chain connects TRBV29-1 to TRBJ2-1, with 8 bases matching TRBD2. This CDR3 contains 12 residues. V trimming: 7 bases; J trimming: 9 bases; junction bases outside the gene matches: 8. In germline, CDR1 is SQVTM, CDR2 ANQGSEA.

This CDR3 is CASSPLPGLAWEGEQFF. CDR3 coding DNA: TGCGCCAGCAGCCCACTACCGGGACTAGCCTGGGAGGGTGAGCAGTTCTTC. The V call is TRBV4-3, the J call TRBJ2-1; 9 bases are shared with TRBD2. V lost 4 bases, J lost 9 bases, and 16 bases stayed unmatched. Germline values: CDR1 LGHNA, CDR2 YSLEER. The length of the CDR3 is 17 residues.

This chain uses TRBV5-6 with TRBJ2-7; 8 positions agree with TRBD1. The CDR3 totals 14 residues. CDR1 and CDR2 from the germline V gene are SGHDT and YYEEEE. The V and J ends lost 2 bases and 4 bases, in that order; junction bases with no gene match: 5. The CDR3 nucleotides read TGTGCCAGCAGCTTCGGGACAGGTGTTTACGAGCAGTACTTC. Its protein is CASSFGTGVYEQYF.

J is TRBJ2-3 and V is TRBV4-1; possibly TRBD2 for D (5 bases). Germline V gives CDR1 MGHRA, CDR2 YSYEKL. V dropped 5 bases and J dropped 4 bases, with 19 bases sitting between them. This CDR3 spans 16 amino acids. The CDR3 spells CASSGRFGVRADTQYF. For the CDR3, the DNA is TGCGCCAGCAGCGGTCGTTTCGGGGTGAGGGCAGATACGCAGTATTTT.

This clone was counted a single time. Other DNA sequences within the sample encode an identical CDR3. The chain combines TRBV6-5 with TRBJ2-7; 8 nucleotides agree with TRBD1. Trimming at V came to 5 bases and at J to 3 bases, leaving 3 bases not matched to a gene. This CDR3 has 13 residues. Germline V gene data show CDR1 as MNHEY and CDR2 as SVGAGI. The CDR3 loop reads CASSQGAGYEQYF. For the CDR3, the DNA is TGTGCCAGCAGTCAGGGGGCCGGCTACGAGCAGTACTTC.

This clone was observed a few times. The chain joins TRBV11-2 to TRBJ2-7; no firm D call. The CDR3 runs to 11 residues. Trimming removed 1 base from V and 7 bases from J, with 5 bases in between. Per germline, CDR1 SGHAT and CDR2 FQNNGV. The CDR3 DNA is TGTGCCAGCAGCTTAGCCGTGGAGCAGTACTTC. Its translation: CASSLAVEQYF.

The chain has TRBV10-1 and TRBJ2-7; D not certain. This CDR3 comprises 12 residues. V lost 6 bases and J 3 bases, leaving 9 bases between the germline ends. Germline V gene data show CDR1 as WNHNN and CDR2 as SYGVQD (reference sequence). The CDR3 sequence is CASREDCYEQYF. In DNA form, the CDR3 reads TGCGCCAGCAGGGAAGATTGCTACGAGCAGTACTTC.

The CDR3 here is CASSIDSAERGSGANVLTF. In DNA, the CDR3 is TGTGCCAGTAGTATAGATTCAGCAGAGAGAGGCTCTGGGGCCAACGTCCTGACTTTC. The J gene is TRBJ2-6, the V gene TRBV19; D is uncertain. Germline V gene sequence: CDR1 LNHDA, CDR2 SQIVND (reference sequence). V was clipped by 0 bases and J by 0 bases, with 15 bases between them. This CDR3 comprises 19 residues.

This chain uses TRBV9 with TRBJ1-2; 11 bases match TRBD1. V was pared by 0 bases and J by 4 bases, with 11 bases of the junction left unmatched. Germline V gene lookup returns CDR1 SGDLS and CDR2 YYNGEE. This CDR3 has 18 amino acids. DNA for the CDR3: TGTGCCAGCAGCGTAGCTAGGGGACAGGGGGAAGGGGTCTATGGCTACACCTTC. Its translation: CASSVARGQGEGVYGYTF.

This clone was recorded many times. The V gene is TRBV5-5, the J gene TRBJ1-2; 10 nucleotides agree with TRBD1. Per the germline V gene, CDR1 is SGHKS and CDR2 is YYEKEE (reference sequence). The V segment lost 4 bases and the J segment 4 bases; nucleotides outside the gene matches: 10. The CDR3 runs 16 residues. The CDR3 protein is CASSGPTGGVFYGYTF. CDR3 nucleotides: TGTGCCAGCAGCGGGCCGACAGGGGGCGTCTTCTATGGCTACACCTTC.

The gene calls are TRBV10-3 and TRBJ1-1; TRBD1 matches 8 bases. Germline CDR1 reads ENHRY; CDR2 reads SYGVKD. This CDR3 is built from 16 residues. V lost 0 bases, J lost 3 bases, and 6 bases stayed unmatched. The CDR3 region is CAISESGWTGYTEAFF. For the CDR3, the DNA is TGTGCCATCAGTGAGTCGGGATGGACAGGGTACACTGAAGCTTTCTTT.

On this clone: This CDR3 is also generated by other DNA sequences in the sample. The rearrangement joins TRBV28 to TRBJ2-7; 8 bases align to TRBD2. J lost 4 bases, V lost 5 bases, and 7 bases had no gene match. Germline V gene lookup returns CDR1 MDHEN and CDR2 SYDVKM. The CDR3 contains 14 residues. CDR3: CASSLLAGRYEQYF. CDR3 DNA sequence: TGTGCCAGCAGTCTTCTAGCGGGCCGGTACGAGCAGTACTTC.